This entry describes one TCR beta chain. TCRdb ran MiXCR on the 5' RACE reads and lists one entry per CDR3 protein. The profile shows about 310,000 distinct CDR3 sequences, about 16% of them singletons. These data originate in a study of T-cell memory formation after mild COVID-19. Sequencing input: PBMCs or a T cell subset sorted from them (not recorded which). The origin of this receptor is a man between 18 and 35 years old who had mild COVID-19 (a few samples of this study predate the infection). Cell type and time point are not known.

The CDR3 here is CATAGDPGGQETQYF. CDR3 DNA sequence: TGTGCCACCGCGGGGGACCCCGGGGGGCAAGAGACCCAGTACTTC. The gene calls are TRBV7-9 and TRBJ2-5; 7 nucleotides align to TRBD2. The CDR3 sequence is 15 residues long. V lost 10 bases and J lost 2; bases outside the gene matches: 13. Germline loops: CDR1 SEHNR, CDR2 FQNEAQ (reference sequence).